Below, 21 T cell receptor beta chains from the same sample are listed, as sequenced in a study of vaccination and CD4 T cells after COVID-19. Treatment described: roughly 10-day PBMC culture with coronavirus spike peptide pools or control peptides (ViraFEST assay). No antigens are known for them. An Oncomine TCR Beta short-read assay was used to sequence the DNA from cultured CD4+ T cells. TCRdb re-called the PCR reads with MiXCR, one entry per CDR3 protein. The sample contains 8,500 to 10,000 distinct CDR3 sequences, 55% of which appear only once. Sequenced sample: CD4+ T cells from blood, cultured in vitro. These receptors were obtained from a human donor who had recovered from COVID-19.

V gene TRBV6-1 combines with J gene TRBJ2-7; D not resolved. The V end was cut by 8 bases, the J end by 0 bases, with 14 bases between. Looked up from germline, CDR1 is MNHNS and CDR2 is SASEGT. The CDR3 is 14 amino acids. The chain's CDR3 is CASGSGLVSYEQYF. The CDR3 DNA is TGTGCCAGCGGCTCCGGGTTGGTCTCCTACGAGCAGTACTTC.

This chain joins TRBV7-2 and TRBJ2-7; no firm D call. The CDR3 totals 12 residues. Trimming removed 4 bases at V and 7 bases at J, with 11 bases between. CDR1 is SGHTA and CDR2 is FQGNSA in the germline V gene. In DNA, the CDR3 is TGTGCCAGCAGCTCACGACTTGGGGAGCAGTACTTC. Protein sequence: CASSSRLGEQYF.

The chain recombines TRBV10-3 with TRBJ1-2; 9 bases map to TRBD1. Germline assignment: CDR1 ENHRY and CDR2 SYGVKD. With V trimmed by 4 bases and J by 6 bases, 3 bases remained unmatched. The CDR3 covers 13 residues. In DNA form, the CDR3 reads TGTGCCATCAGTGGGACAGGGGATCATGGCTACACCTTC. Its translation: CAISGTGDHGYTF.

This clonotype was seen more than once but under ten times. This sequence joins TRBV20-1 and TRBJ2-5; D remains unclear. The germline V gene has CDR1 DFQATT and CDR2 SNEGSKA (reference sequence). Trimming took off 6 bases at V and 5 bases at J, with 13 bases between the two ends. The CDR3 is made up of 12 amino acids. This CDR3 is CSATEQLETQYF. The CDR3, as DNA: TGCAGTGCAACGGAACAATTGGAGACCCAGTACTTC.

The rearrangement uses TRBV7-9 and TRBJ1-1; TRBD1 might be the D (5 bases). CDR1 is SEHNR, CDR2 FQNEAQ, per germline (reference sequence). The CDR3 totals 12 residues. Trimming took off 4 bases at V and 8 bases at J, with 11 bases between the two ends. CDR3 in DNA: TGTGCCAGCAGCTCGGGGCAGCGAGAAGCTTTCTTT. It codes for CASSSGQREAFF.

The rearrangement joins TRBV7-2 to TRBJ1-2; 7 positions match TRBD1. J lost 2 bases, V lost 0 bases, and 6 bases had no gene match. Germline CDR1 SGHTA, CDR2 FQGNSA. CDR3 length equals 16 residues. The CDR3 DNA sequence: TGTGCCAGCAGCTTAGCCCTCGGGACAGCCAACTATGGCTACACCTTC. It yields the protein CASSLALGTANYGYTF. The full variable domain, its missing parts supplied by reference TRBV7-2 and TRBJ1-2, is GAGVSQSPSNKVTEKGKDVELRCDPISGHTALYWYRQSLGQGLEFLIYFQGNSAPDKSGLPSDRFSAERTGGSVSTLTIQRTQQEDSAVYLCASSLALGTANYGYTFGSGTRLTVV.

The chain links TRBV6-7 to TRBJ1-1; D might be TRBD1 (6 bases). TRBV6-7 is noted as an ORF with a role that remains uncertain. Trimming cost V 4 bases and J 5 bases, with 17 bases left between them. The CDR3 loop spans 15 amino acids. CDR3 loop: CASSSVQGRNTEAFF. The CDR3 DNA reads TGTGCCAGCAGTTCGGTTCAGGGGAGGAATACTGAAGCTTTCTTT.

This clonotype is medium-sized (0.01 to 0.1%) by share. This chain links TRBV6-1 with TRBJ1-2, with 8 bases lining up with TRBD1. Germline values: CDR1 MNHNS, CDR2 SASEGT. The CDR3 has 14 amino acids. With 6 bases clipped from V and 4 bases from J, the junction kept 7 bases outside the gene matches. The CDR3, as DNA: TGTGCCAGCAGACCCGACAGGGGTATCTATGGCTACACCTTC. Translating gives CASRPDRGIYGYTF.

In its sample, this clonotype was seen a few times. This chain connects TRBV7-2 to TRBJ1-2, with TRBD1 matching 8 bases. This CDR3 has 14 amino acids. The J segment lost 5 bases and the V segment lost 5 bases, leaving 7 bases of the junction unmatched. Germline V lookup: CDR1 SGHTA, CDR2 FQGNSA. The DNA of the CDR3 is TGTGCCAGCAGCGCTCGACAGGGGAGGTATGGCTACACCTTC. Protein: CASSARQGRYGYTF.

The chain carries TRBV28 and TRBJ1-1; no clear D gene. V lost 8 bases and J 8 bases, leaving 9 bases between the germline ends. Germline loops: CDR1 MDHEN, CDR2 SYDVKM. This CDR3 is 10 amino acids long. CDR3: CASATLEAFF. The CDR3 DNA reads as TGTGCCAGCGCGACTCTAGAAGCTTTCTTT.

V is TRBV10-3 and J is TRBJ2-5; D is unresolved. CDR3 length equals 11 residues. The V and J ends lost 8 bases and 5 bases respectively, with 9 bases between them. Per germline, CDR1 ENHRY and CDR2 SYGVKD. CDR3 coding DNA: TGTGCCATCCAAGCCCGGGAGACCCAGTACTTC. As protein: CAIQARETQYF.

This clonotype has just a few counts. The V and J genes are TRBV20-1 and TRBJ1-1; D might be TRBD1 (5 bases). V was clipped by 5 bases and J by 1 base, with 14 bases between them. The CDR3 has 14 amino acids. The germline V gene encodes CDR1 DFQATT and CDR2 SNEGSKA (reference sequence). The CDR3 sequence is CSAGGGRANTEAFF. The CDR3 bases are TGCAGTGCTGGGGGTGGCAGGGCGAACACTGAAGCTTTCTTT.

The chain recombines TRBV11-2 with TRBJ1-1, with 12 bases lining up with TRBD1. The CDR3 contains 16 residues. V dropped 6 bases and J dropped 9; count of bases not matched to a gene: 14. CDR1 is SGHAT and CDR2 is FQNNGV in the germline V gene. The CDR3, as DNA: TGTGCCAGCAGTTACTCCTCTCCGGGACAGGGGGCTAAAGCTTTCTTT. Amino acids: CASSYSSPGQGAKAFF.

The CDR3 DNA sequence: TGTGCCAGCAGTCCTCGGACTAGAACTAGCACAGATACGCAGTATTTT. This encodes CASSPRTRTSTDTQYF. This rearrangement joins TRBV12-3 or TRBV12-4 to TRBJ2-3, with 7 bases that match TRBD2. V shed 5 bases, J shed 0 bases, and the junction held 8 bases outside the gene matches. CDR3 length equals 16 residues.

This clonotype was picked up a small number of times. V usage is TRBV20-1 and J usage is TRBJ1-5; possible D gene TRBD1, 6 bases. The germline CDR1 and CDR2 sequences are DFQATT and SNEGSKA (reference sequence). V was cut by 6 bases and J by 1 base, with 16 bases left in between. There are 15 residues in the CDR3. The CDR3 region is CSAEVGAGSNQPQHF. CDR3 in DNA: TGCAGTGCCGAGGTGGGGGCGGGGAGCAATCAGCCCCAGCATTTT.

This chain uses TRBV30 with TRBJ1-1; no definite D call. The V gene's germline CDR1 is GTSNPN and CDR2 SVGIG (reference sequence). With 4 bases removed from V and 1 base from J, the gap between germline ends came to 4 bases. The length of the CDR3 is 11 residues. The CDR3: CAWNTNTEAFF. The DNA of the CDR3 is TGTGCCTGGAACACGAACACTGAAGCTTTCTTT. The full variable domain, completed using reference TRBV30 and TRBJ1-1, is SQTIHQWPATLVQPVGSPLSLECTVEGTSNPNLYWYRQAAGRGLQLLFYSVGIGQISSEVPQNLSASRPQDRQFILSSKKLLLSDSGFYLCAWNTNTEAFFGQGTRLTVV.

This clonotype occurred once. The rearrangement links TRBV20-1 to TRBJ1-1; D is unresolved. V shed 0 bases and J shed 7 bases, with 15 bases lying between them. CDR1 is DFQATT, CDR2 SNEGSKA, per germline (reference sequence). This CDR3 contains 14 residues. Written as DNA, the CDR3 is TGCAGTGCTAGAGATCGCGAGGGAGGGAATGAAGCTTTCTTT. Translating it yields CSARDREGGNEAFF.

The chain carries TRBV9 and TRBJ1-2; TRBD1 agrees at 7 bases. Germline CDR1 and CDR2: SGDLS and YYNGEE. Unmatched junction bases numbered 17, after V lost 3 bases and J lost 6 bases. The CDR3 is made up of 17 amino acids. Written as DNA, the CDR3 is TGTGCCAGCAGCGATCGGGACAGACTCCTTCCTGAGGATGGCTACACCTTC. This sequence encodes CASSDRDRLLPEDGYTF.

The V gene is TRBV18, the J gene TRBJ2-5, with D tentatively TRBD1 or TRBD2 (5 bases each). Trimming cost V 3 bases and J 4 bases, with 12 bases left between them. The CDR3 sequence is 14 residues long. Per germline, CDR1 KGHSH and CDR2 LQKENI. This CDR3 is CASSPRKGRETQYF. The CDR3 DNA reads as TGTGCCAGCTCACCCCGTAAGGGGAGAGAGACCCAGTACTTC.

This clonotype was picked up one time. V and J are TRBV20-1 and TRBJ2-3; either TRBD1 or TRBD2 may supply D (5 bases each). Germline CDR1 is DFQATT and CDR2 is SNEGSKA (reference sequence). The CDR3 has 15 residues. The V end lost 6 bases, the J end lost 0 bases, and 16 bases lay between the germline ends. CDR3 bases: TGCAGTGCGCAGTGGGGGACCTCTAGCACAGATACGCAGTATTTT. Translating it yields CSAQWGTSSTDTQYF.

This chain joins TRBV7-2 and TRBJ1-1; D gene ambiguous. This CDR3 region has 13 residues. Germline V lookup: CDR1 SGHTA, CDR2 FQGNSA. V dropped 5 bases and J dropped 0 bases, with 7 bases sitting between them. CDR3 residues: CASSPGMNTEAFF. DNA of the CDR3: TGTGCCAGCAGCCCCGGCATGAACACTGAAGCTTTCTTT.